A selection of T cell receptor beta chains follows, all from one sample in a study of identical twins. TCRdb reprocessed the 5' RACE reads via MiXCR and lists one record per CDR3 protein. The sample yields more than 1.5 million distinct CDR3 sequences, under 35% seen once. The sample comprised cord blood. Receptors originate from a newborn girl in good health. Both conserved end residues are part of each CDR3. A D gene is named only where the DNA matches it firmly. Rows give clone size only sometimes, using once, few, many, or a class for an expanded clone.

TRBD1	TRBV29-1	few	TRBJ1-4	CSVGWTGLATNEKLFF	TGCAGCGTTGGGTGGACAGGGCTCGCAACTAATGAAAAACTGTTTTTT
NA	TRBV21-1	few	TRBJ1-6	CASSKVYGQVNSPLHF	TGTGCCAGCAGCAAAGTGTACGGACAGGTGAATTCACCCCTCCACTTT
NA	TRBV6-4	NA	TRBJ2-3	CASSAPGARTDTQYF	TGTGCCAGCAGTGCTCCGGGAGCTCGCACAGATACGCAGTATTTT
TRBD1	TRBV28	once	TRBJ1-1	CASSLWALKNRGNTEAFF	TGTGCCAGCAGTTTATGGGCCCTTAAGAACAGGGGGAACACTGAAGCTTTCTTT
TRBD2	TRBV7-2	NA	TRBJ2-3	CASSLGGLAPTDTQYF	TGTGCCAGCAGCTTAGGAGGACTAGCTCCCACAGATACGCAGTATTTT
NA	TRBV10-2	few	TRBJ1-1	CASSGARGTEAFF	TGCGCCAGCAGTGGGGCCAGGGGCACTGAAGCTTTCTTT
NA	TRBV29-1	few	TRBJ1-1	CSVEALGTEAFF	TGCAGCGTTGAGGCCCTTGGCACTGAAGCTTTCTTT
NA	TRBV2	NA	TRBJ2-7	CASSRTREQYF	TGTGCCAGCAGTCGGACGAGGGAGCAGTACTTC
TRBD1	TRBV6-4	NA	TRBJ1-1	CASSGQGGGEAFF	TGTGCCAGCAGTGGACAGGGGGGCGGAGAAGCTTTCTTT
NA	TRBV20-1	many	TRBJ2-1	CSARRSYNEQFF	TGCAGTGCTAGACGATCCTACAATGAGCAGTTCTTC
NA	TRBV5-1	NA	TRBJ2-1	CASSLGIGTTTNEQFF	TGCGCCAGCAGCCTGGGAATCGGGACCACCACAAATGAGCAGTTCTTC
TRBD1	TRBV9	few	TRBJ1-2	CASSVAPTGETNYGYTF	TGTGCCAGCAGCGTAGCCCCAACAGGGGAGACTAACTATGGCTACACCTTC
TRBD1	TRBV6-6	NA	TRBJ1-5	CASFDRVTQPQHF	TGTGCCAGCTTCGACAGGGTTACTCAGCCCCAGCATTTT
NA	TRBV7-2	NA	TRBJ1-2	CASSLEASGIGYTF	TGTGCCAGCAGCTTAGAGGCGTCCGGTATTGGCTACACCTTC
NA	TRBV30	NA	TRBJ2-4	CAWGPPHRDIQYF	TGTGCCTGGGGACCGCCCCACCGGGACATTCAGTACTTC
NA	TRBV14	NA	TRBJ2-5	CASSQGLPSLHEQYF	TGTGCCAGCAGCCAAGGACTACCAAGTCTACATGAGCAGTACTTC
NA	TRBV7-6	NA	TRBJ1-6	CASRRDRSVMTPLHF	TGTGCCAGCCGAAGAGACAGGTCGGTTATGACACCCCTCCACTTT
NA	TRBV5-1	NA	TRBJ1-4	CASSLQTSNEKLFF	TGCGCCAGCAGCCTACAGACGTCTAATGAAAAACTGTTTTTT
NA	TRBV21-1	NA	TRBJ1-2	CASRKEGTVCDGYTF	TGTGCCAGCAGGAAGGAGGGGACAGTTTGTGATGGCTACACCTTC
NA	TRBV4-2	NA	TRBJ1-2	CASSPRGAGGYTF	TGTGCCAGCAGCCCCAGAGGGGCGGGTGGCTACACCTTC
NA	TRBV20-1	NA	TRBJ2-3	CSARGGASMDTQYF	TGCAGTGCTAGAGGGGGGGCTAGTATGGATACGCAGTATTTT
TRBD2	TRBV28	many	TRBJ2-1	CASSLRPPGLAGASYNEQFF	TGTGCCAGCAGTTTAAGACCACCGGGACTAGCGGGAGCATCCTACAATGAGCAGTTCTTC
TRBD1	TRBV6-5	NA	TRBJ2-4	CASSPPHSGGKNIQYF	TGTGCCAGCAGCCCTCCCCATTCAGGGGGCAAAAACATTCAGTACTTC
NA	TRBV24-1	few	TRBJ1-2	CATSGPYGYTF	TGTGCCACCAGTGGCCCCTATGGCTACACCTTC
NA	TRBV10-3	NA	TRBJ2-7	CAISESLTYEQYF	TGTGCCATCAGTGAGTCGCTAACCTACGAGCAGTACTTC
NA	TRBV11-2	NA	TRBJ2-1	CASTHSWGRPRIYNEQFF	TGTGCCAGCACCCACTCGTGGGGACGCCCGAGAATATACAATGAGCAGTTCTTC
NA	TRBV29-1	few	TRBJ2-3	CSVEEDGTDTQYF	TGCAGCGTTGAGGAGGATGGCACAGATACGCAGTATTTT
TRBD2	TRBV5-6	NA	TRBJ2-7	CASSLVSASGSYEPYF	TGTGCCAGCAGCTTGGTGTCGGCTAGCGGGAGTTACGAGCCGTACTTC
NA	TRBV3-1	NA	TRBJ2-1	CASSQDLSFSYNEQFF	TGTGCCAGCAGCCAAGATCTTTCTTTCTCCTACAATGAGCAGTTCTTC
NA	TRBV4-1	NA	TRBJ1-5	CASSQVKGISNQPQHF	TGCGCCAGCAGCCAAGTGAAGGGGATAAGCAATCAGCCCCAGCATTTT
TRBD2	TRBV20-1	NA	TRBJ2-7	CSARDRGLAAYEQYF	TGCAGTGCTAGAGATCGGGGACTAGCGGCTTACGAGCAGTACTTC
NA	TRBV11-2	few	TRBJ2-3	CASSPVRGRADTQYF	TGTGCCAGCAGCCCCGTCAGGGGACGGGCAGATACGCAGTATTTT
TRBD1	TRBV5-1	many	TRBJ1-5	CASSLGTANQPQHF	TGCGCCAGCAGCTTAGGGACAGCTAATCAGCCCCAGCATTTT
NA	TRBV12-3/TRBV12-4	few	TRBJ2-1	CASSDNGEQFF	TGTGCCAGCAGTGACAATGGAGAGCAGTTCTTC
TRBD1	TRBV5-1	few	TRBJ2-1	CASGGQGAYNEQFF	TGCGCCAGCGGGGGACAGGGGGCCTACAATGAGCAGTTCTTC
TRBD2	TRBV27	few	TRBJ2-7	CATRTLAGSGEQYF	TGTGCCACCCGCACACTAGCGGGGTCGGGTGAGCAGTACTTC
TRBD1	TRBV20-1	NA	TRBJ2-3	CSARALTGGPDTQYF	TGCAGTGCTAGAGCCCTGACAGGGGGCCCAGATACGCAGTATTTT
NA	TRBV27	NA	TRBJ2-7	CASSWGGAGSYEQYF	TGTGCCAGCAGTTGGGGCGGGGCGGGATCTTACGAGCAGTACTTC
TRBD1	TRBV12-3/TRBV12-4	few	TRBJ1-2	CATRGQANYGYTF	TGTGCCACCCGGGGACAGGCTAACTATGGCTACACCTTC
NA	TRBV11-2	NA	TRBJ2-7	CASSSNDQGYEQYF	TGTGCCAGCAGTTCGAATGACCAGGGCTACGAGCAGTACTTC
NA	TRBV11-2	NA	TRBJ2-1	CASSLGGWDEQFF	TGTGCCAGCAGCTTGGGGGGCTGGGATGAGCAGTTCTTC
TRBD1	TRBV4-2	NA	TRBJ2-7	CASSQKGQGVPYEQYF	TGTGCCAGCAGCCAAAAAGGACAGGGGGTGCCCTACGAGCAGTACTTC
NA	TRBV19	NA	TRBJ2-3	CASSETSSSDTQYF	TGTGCCAGTAGCGAAACTAGCAGTTCAGATACGCAGTATTTT
NA	TRBV12-3/TRBV12-4	NA	TRBJ2-7	CASTFGRGVDNEQYF	TGTGCCAGCACCTTCGGGCGCGGGGTGGACAATGAGCAGTACTTC
NA	TRBV6-5	few	TRBJ1-2	CASSKGRLYGYTF	TGTGCCAGCAGTAAGGGACGGCTCTATGGCTACACCTTC
NA	TRBV4-1	few	TRBJ2-1	CASSQPRTTYNEQFF	TGCGCCAGCAGCCAACCCCGGACCACCTACAATGAGCAGTTCTTC
NA	TRBV14	NA	TRBJ1-2	CASSQDRDSVYGYTF	TGTGCCAGCAGCCAAGACAGGGACTCTGTCTATGGCTACACCTTC
NA	TRBV20-1	NA	TRBJ2-3	CSVSRGNSWTDTQYF	TGCAGTGTGTCTCGGGGTAACTCTTGGACAGATACGCAGTATTTT
NA	TRBV28	NA	TRBJ2-2	CASKPTTPGTENTGELFF	TGTGCCAGCAAACCCACAACTCCCGGGACCGAGAACACCGGGGAGCTGTTTTTT
NA	TRBV4-1	NA	TRBJ1-4	CASRGLGRTESEKLFF	TGCGCCAGCAGGGGGTTGGGGAGGACAGAGAGTGAAAAACTGTTTTTT
TRBD2	TRBV2	NA	TRBJ2-3	CASRSGLAGGPDTQYF	TGTGCCAGCAGATCGGGACTAGCGGGAGGACCAGATACGCAGTATTTT
NA	TRBV2	NA	TRBJ1-1	CASSEADRLNTEAFF	TGTGCCAGCAGTGAAGCGGACAGATTGAACACTGAAGCTTTCTTT
NA	TRBV11-2	few	TRBJ2-3	CASSSPGLNTDTQYF	TGTGCCAGCAGCTCCCCCGGACTTAACACAGATACGCAGTATTTT
NA	TRBV12-3/TRBV12-4	NA	TRBJ1-2	CASSLSLQIYGYTF	TGTGCCAGCAGTTTAAGTTTGCAGATCTATGGCTACACCTTC
NA	TRBV7-9	NA	TRBJ2-2	CASSPTGTYDGELFF	TGTGCCAGCAGCCCTACAGGGACTTACGACGGGGAGCTGTTTTTT
TRBD1	TRBV12-3/TRBV12-4	NA	TRBJ2-7	CASRKGDRAYEQYF	TGTGCCAGCAGGAAAGGGGACAGGGCCTACGAGCAGTACTTC
TRBD2	TRBV30	NA	TRBJ2-3	CAWSEGSGGTDTQYF	TGTGCCTGGAGTGAGGGTAGCGGGGGAACAGATACGCAGTATTTT